The clone carrying this T cell receptor (beta chain) was observed a handful of times. The antigen remains undetermined. Trimming removed 2 bases from V and 5 bases from J; junction bases left unmatched: 4. Germline lookup yields CDR1 MNHEY and CDR2 SMNVEV (reference sequence). The CDR3 runs to 15 residues. MiXCR was run by TCRdb on the RT-PCR reads, yielding one entry per CDR3 protein. The table lists almost 600,000 distinct CDR3 sequences, 14% of them singletons. This specimen comes from a study of response to subunit inactivated influenza vaccine. Study-wide results and caveats: The authors suggested that every seasonal influenza vaccination recruits few new T cells.

The clonotype was recovered from a man over 45 who received an inactivated influenza vaccine. The rearrangement uses TRBV27 and TRBJ2-1, with TRBD2 matching 9 bases. Sequencing was performed on PBMCs from blood, taken 12 days after vaccination. The CDR3, as DNA: TGTGCCAGCAGTTTAAGACTAGCGGCTAACAATGAGCAGTTCTTC. Encoded protein: CASSLRLAANNEQFF.